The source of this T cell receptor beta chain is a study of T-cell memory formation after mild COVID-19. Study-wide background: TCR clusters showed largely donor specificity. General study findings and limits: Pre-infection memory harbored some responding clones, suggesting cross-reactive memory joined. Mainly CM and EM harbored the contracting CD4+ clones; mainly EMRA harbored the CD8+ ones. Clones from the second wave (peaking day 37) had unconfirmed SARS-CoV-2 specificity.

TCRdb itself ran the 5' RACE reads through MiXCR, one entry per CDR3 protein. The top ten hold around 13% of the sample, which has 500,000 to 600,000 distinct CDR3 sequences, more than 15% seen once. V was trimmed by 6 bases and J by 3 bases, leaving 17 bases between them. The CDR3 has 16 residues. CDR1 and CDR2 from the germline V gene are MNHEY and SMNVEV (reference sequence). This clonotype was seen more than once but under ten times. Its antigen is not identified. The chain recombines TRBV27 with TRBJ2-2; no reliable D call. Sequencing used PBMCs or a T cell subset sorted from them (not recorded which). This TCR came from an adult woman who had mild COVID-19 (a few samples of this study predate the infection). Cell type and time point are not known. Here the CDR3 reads CASRLQALGDTGELFF. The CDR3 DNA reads TGTGCCAGCAGGCTCCAGGCCCTGGGCGACACCGGGGAGCTGTTTTTT.